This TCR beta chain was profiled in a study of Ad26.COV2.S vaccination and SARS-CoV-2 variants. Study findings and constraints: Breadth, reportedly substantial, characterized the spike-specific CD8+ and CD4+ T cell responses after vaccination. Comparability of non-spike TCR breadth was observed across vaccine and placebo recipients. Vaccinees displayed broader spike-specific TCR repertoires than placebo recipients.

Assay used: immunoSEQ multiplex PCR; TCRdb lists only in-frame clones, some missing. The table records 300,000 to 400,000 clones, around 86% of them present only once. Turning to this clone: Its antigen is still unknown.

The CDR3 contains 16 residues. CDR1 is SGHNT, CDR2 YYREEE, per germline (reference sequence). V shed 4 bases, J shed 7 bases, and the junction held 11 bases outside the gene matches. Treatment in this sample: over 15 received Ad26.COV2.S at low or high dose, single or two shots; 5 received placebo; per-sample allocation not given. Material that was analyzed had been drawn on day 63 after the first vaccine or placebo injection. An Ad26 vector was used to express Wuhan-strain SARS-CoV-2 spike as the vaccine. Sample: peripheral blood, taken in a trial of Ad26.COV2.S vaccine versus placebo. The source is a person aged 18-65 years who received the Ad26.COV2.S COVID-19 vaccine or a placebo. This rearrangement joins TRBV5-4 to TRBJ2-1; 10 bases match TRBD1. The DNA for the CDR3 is TGTGCCAGCAGCACTCCCGGGACAGGGGATGGTAATGAGCAGTTCTTC. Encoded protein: CASSTPGTGDGNEQFF.